This is a list of T cell receptor beta chains from one sample in a study of identical twins. TCRdb itself ran the 5' RACE reads through MiXCR, one entry per CDR3 protein. The table records roughly 250,000 distinct CDR3 sequences, about 14% of them present only once. Input material: memory (CD45RO+) T cells sorted from blood. The receptors shown here come from a woman between 18 and 30 years old in good health. Each CDR3 is given without its conserved first and last residue.

>14|TRBV23-1|TRBJ2-5
ASSQYEGTPQETQY
>12|TRBV10-3|TRBJ1-1
AISGSEPNTEAF
>12|TRBV20-1|TRBJ2-7
SAYLAGGTYEQY
>13|TRBV7-9|TRBJ2-6
ASFRTGAGANVLT
>11|TRBV30|TRBJ2-5
AWSLSFPETQY
>14|TRBV27|TRBJ2-3
ATSVGSWTSTDTQY
>10|TRBV20-1|TRBJ2-1
SAGPTDNEQF
>11|TRBV3-1|TRBJ1-2
ASSQTGGRGYT
>10|TRBV18|TRBJ2-2
ASSPRTGELF
>13|TRBV12-3/TRBV12-4|TRBJ2-4
ASRSKDRGKNIQY
>12|TRBV6-2/TRBV6-3|TRBJ2-5
ASSYGYLQETQY
>12|TRBV29-1|TRBJ2-2
SSFDPTNTGELF
>10|TRBV4-1|TRBJ2-1
ASSHVGNEQF
>12|TRBV10-3|TRBJ1-1
AISQGARNTEAF
>12|TRBV7-2|TRBJ1-2
ASSLGSGGGGYT
>12|TRBV20-1|TRBJ2-4
SAGEGGAKNIQY
>11|TRBV28|TRBJ2-1
ASSSQGNNEQF
>11|TRBV6-6|TRBJ1-1
ASSYATGFEAF
>12|TRBV9|TRBJ2-7
ASSATSGSYEQY
>10|TRBV25-1|TRBJ1-1
ASLTGDSEAF
>9|TRBV29-1|TRBJ1-1
SGRDDTEAF
>12|TRBV5-1|TRBJ2-3
ASAWEDLASTQY
>11|TRBV12-3/TRBV12-4|TRBJ1-2
ASSLKGLYGYT
>12|TRBV12-3/TRBV12-4|TRBJ2-2
ASKGLRNTGELF
>14|TRBV15|TRBJ2-7
ATSRDPGLVAYEQY
>12|TRBV6-1|TRBJ2-7
ASSPLAGGYEQY
>9|TRBV2|TRBJ2-7
ASDRAYEQY